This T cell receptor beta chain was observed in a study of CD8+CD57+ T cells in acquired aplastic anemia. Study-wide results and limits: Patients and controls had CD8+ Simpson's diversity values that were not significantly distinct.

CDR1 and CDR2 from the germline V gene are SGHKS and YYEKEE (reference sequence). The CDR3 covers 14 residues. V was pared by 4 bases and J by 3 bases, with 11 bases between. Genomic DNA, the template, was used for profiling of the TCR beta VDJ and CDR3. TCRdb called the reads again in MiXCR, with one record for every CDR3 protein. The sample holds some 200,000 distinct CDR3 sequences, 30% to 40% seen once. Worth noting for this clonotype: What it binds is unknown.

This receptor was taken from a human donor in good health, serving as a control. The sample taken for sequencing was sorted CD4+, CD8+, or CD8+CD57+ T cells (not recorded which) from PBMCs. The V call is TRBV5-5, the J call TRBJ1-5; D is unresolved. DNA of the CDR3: TGTGCCAGCAGCCGCCTTTGGGACAATCAGCCCCAGCATTTT. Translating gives CASSRLWDNQPQHF.